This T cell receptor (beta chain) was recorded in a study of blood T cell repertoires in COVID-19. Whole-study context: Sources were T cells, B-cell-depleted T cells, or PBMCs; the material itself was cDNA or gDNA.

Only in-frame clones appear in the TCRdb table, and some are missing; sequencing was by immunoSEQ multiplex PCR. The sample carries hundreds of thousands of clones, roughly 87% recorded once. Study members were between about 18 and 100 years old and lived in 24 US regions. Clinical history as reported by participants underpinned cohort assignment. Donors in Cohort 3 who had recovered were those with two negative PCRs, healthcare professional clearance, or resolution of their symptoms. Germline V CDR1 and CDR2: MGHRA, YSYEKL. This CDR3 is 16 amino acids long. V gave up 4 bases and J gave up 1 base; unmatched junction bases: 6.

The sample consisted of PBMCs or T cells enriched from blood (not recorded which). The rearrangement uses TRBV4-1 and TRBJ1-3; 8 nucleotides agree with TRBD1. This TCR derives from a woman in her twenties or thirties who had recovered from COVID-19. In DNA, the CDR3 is TGCGCCAGCAGCCGCACAACAGGGGGGTCTGGAAACACCATATATTTT. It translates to CASSRTTGGSGNTIYF.